These T cell receptor beta chains were read from a single sample in a study of cytomegalovirus exposure and HLA in healthy donors. This table comes from immunoSEQ multiplex PCR, and its TCRdb copy is limited to in-frame clones, with some not included. The sample has 130,000 to 150,000 clones; around 90% are singletons. Sequences were obtained from PBMCs. The origin of the receptors is a woman between 25 and 40 years old in good health and CMV-seropositive. Each CDR3 is given with its conserved first and last residue. Each record gives: J gene, D gene, V gene, CDR3 length, clone size, CDR3 protein, CDR3 DNA. A D gene is named only where the DNA matches it firmly. Clone size is stated in some rows and not others, as once, few, many or a class when expanded.

TRBJ2-3 | . | TRBV28 | 16 | . | CASSLLGPAGTDTQYF | TGTGCCAGCAGTCTTCTAGGGCCAGCGGGCACAGATACGCAGTATTTT
TRBJ2-2 | . | TRBV27 | 17 | . | CASRPPTYHANTGELFF | TGTGCCAGCAGACCCCCGACTTACCACGCGAACACCGGGGAGCTGTTTTTT
TRBJ1-2 | TRBD1 | TRBV6-5 | 15 | . | CASSPDRVANYGYTF | TGTGCCAGCAGTCCCGACAGGGTGGCTAACTATGGCTACACCTTC
TRBJ1-5 | . | TRBV5-1 | 15 | few | CASSLDSGGYQPQHF | TGCGCCAGCAGCTTGGATTCGGGAGGTTATCAGCCCCAGCATTTT
TRBJ2-1 | . | TRBV27 | 14 | . | CASSFGSLYNEQFF | TGTGCCAGCAGTTTCGGGAGCTTATACAATGAGCAGTTCTTC
TRBJ1-5 | TRBD1 | TRBV5-1 | 17 | . | CASSPSHDGQGWQPQHF | TGCGCCAGCAGCCCTTCCCACGATGGACAGGGGTGGCAGCCCCAGCATTTT
TRBJ2-1 | TRBD2 | TRBV11-1 | 15 | . | CASSRSGSNYNEQFF | TGTGCCAGCAGCCGTAGCGGGAGTAACTACAATGAGCAGTTCTTC
TRBJ2-1 | TRBD1 | TRBV9 | 15 | . | CASSDRDRSYNEQFF | TGTGCCAGCAGCGACCGGGACAGGTCCTACAATGAGCAGTTCTTC
TRBJ1-4 | . | TRBV15 | 16 | . | CATSRPGSAGNEKLFF | TGTGCCACCAGCAGGCCGGGGAGCGCTGGGAATGAAAAACTGTTTTTT
TRBJ1-2 | TRBD1 | TRBV5-5 | 14 | . | CASSSRGPNYGYTF | TGTGCCAGCAGCTCCAGGGGGCCTAACTATGGCTACACCTTC
TRBJ2-1 | . | TRBV13 | 16 | . | CASSLGRDFSYNEQFF | TGTGCCAGCAGCTTAGGCCGGGACTTCTCCTACAATGAGCAGTTCTTC
TRBJ2-5 | . | TRBV5-1 | 14 | . | CASSLADGGETQYF | TGCGCCAGCAGCTTGGCCGACGGGGGAGAGACCCAGTACTTC
TRBJ1-4 | . | TRBV28 | 14 | . | CASSFRAPNEKLFF | TGTGCCAGCAGTTTCAGGGCACCCAATGAAAAACTGTTTTTT
TRBJ2-1 | TRBD2 | TRBV9 | 13 | . | CASSLAGGNEQFF | TGTGCCAGCAGCTTAGCGGGAGGAAATGAGCAGTTCTTC
TRBJ2-3 | . | TRBV9 | 14 | . | CASSVAGVTDTQYF | TGTGCCAGCAGCGTAGCGGGAGTCACAGATACGCAGTATTTT
TRBJ2-6 | . | TRBV9 | 14 | . | CASSSVSGANVLTF | TGTGCCAGCAGCTCAGTATCTGGGGCCAACGTCCTGACTTTC
TRBJ1-4 | TRBD1 | TRBV5-8 | 14 | . | CASSHRQGGEKLFF | TGTGCCAGCAGCCATCGACAGGGGGGAGAAAAACTGTTTTTT
TRBJ2-1 | . | TRBV28 | 13 | . | CASSSGSYNEQFF | TGTGCCAGCAGTTCCGGCTCCTACAATGAGCAGTTCTTC
TRBJ2-5 | TRBD2 | TRBV28 | 13 | . | CASTSGHQETQYF | TGTGCCAGCACTAGCGGACACCAAGAGACCCAGTACTTC
TRBJ2-7 | TRBD2 | TRBV7-8 | 15 | . | CASSLKRGVLYEQYF | TGTGCCAGCAGCTTAAAGCGGGGGGTCCTGTACGAGCAGTACTTC
TRBJ1-2 | . | TRBV28 | 17 | . | CASSSRGFSASNYGYTF | TGTGCCAGCAGTTCAAGGGGCTTTTCGGCGTCTAACTATGGCTACACCTTC
TRBJ2-7 | TRBD2 | TRBV4-1 | 15 | . | CASSARGGDSYEQYF | TGCGCCAGCAGCGCCCGGGGGGGAGACTCCTACGAGCAGTACTTC
TRBJ2-2 | TRBD1 | TRBV28 | 16 | . | CASSLWQGAGTGELFF | TGTGCCAGCAGTTTGTGGCAGGGGGCAGGAACCGGGGAGCTGTTTTTT
TRBJ1-1 | TRBD1 | TRBV6-1 | 12 | . | CASGDRAAEAFF | TGTGCCAGCGGGGACAGGGCTGCTGAAGCTTTCTTT
TRBJ2-7 | TRBD2 | TRBV18 | 14 | . | CASSQTSGSSEQYF | TGTGCCAGCTCCCAGACTAGCGGGTCATCCGAGCAGTACTTC
TRBJ2-7 | TRBD2 | TRBV5-1 | 13 | . | CASSRDYTYEQYF | TGCGCCAGCAGCCGGGACTATACCTACGAGCAGTACTTC
TRBJ2-1 | TRBD2 | TRBV11-2 | 17 | . | CASSLGVGSGPYNEQFF | TGTGCCAGCAGCTTAGGTGTAGGTAGCGGGCCCTACAATGAGCAGTTCTTC
TRBJ2-1 | . | TRBV5-1 | 13 | . | CASSLAGVNEQFF | TGCGCCAGCAGCTTGGCAGGGGTCAATGAGCAGTTCTTC
TRBJ2-3 | . | TRBV7-3 | 15 | . | CASSPDSGGTDTQYF | TGTGCCAGCAGCCCCGACTCCGGGGGAACAGATACGCAGTATTTT
TRBJ2-5 | TRBD2 | TRBV2 | 15 | . | CASGLAGWYQETQYF | TGTGCCAGCGGACTAGCGGGGTGGTACCAAGAGACCCAGTACTTC
TRBJ1-2 | . | TRBV5-1 | 14 | . | CASSFGVGNYGYTF | TGCGCCAGCAGCTTCGGGGTGGGTAACTATGGCTACACCTTC
TRBJ2-3 | TRBD2 | TRBV5-1 | 16 | . | CASSLVLAESTDTQYF | TGCGCCAGCAGCTTGGTACTAGCGGAGAGCACAGATACGCAGTATTTT
TRBJ2-6 | TRBD2 | TRBV28 | 17 | . | CASGEGAGVTGANVLTF | TGTGCCAGCGGGGAAGGGGCGGGAGTTACTGGGGCCAACGTCCTGACTTTC
TRBJ2-7 | TRBD1 | TRBV6-6 | 13 | . | CASSSQGFYEQYF | TGTGCCAGCAGCTCACAGGGGTTCTACGAGCAGTACTTC
TRBJ2-3 | TRBD1 | TRBV11-3 | 15 | . | CASSPRDRERDTQYF | TGTGCCAGCAGCCCTAGAGACAGGGAAAGAGATACGCAGTATTTT
TRBJ1-2 | . | TRBV4-1 | 15 | . | CASSVPFRDLDGYTF | TGCGCCAGCAGCGTACCGTTCAGGGATCTTGATGGCTACACCTTC
TRBJ2-7 | TRBD2 | TRBV7-9 | 15 | . | CASSIRTSLFYEQYF | TGTGCCAGCAGCATCCGGACTAGCCTCTTCTACGAGCAGTACTTC
TRBJ2-1 | TRBD2 | TRBV4-2 | 16 | . | CASSLSSGEAYNEQFF | TGTGCCAGCAGCCTGAGTAGCGGGGAGGCCTACAATGAGCAGTTCTTC
TRBJ2-3 | . | TRBV7-6 | 15 | . | CASSPTTGGGNTQYF | TGTGCCAGCAGCCCAACGACGGGAGGGGGCAATACGCAGTATTTT
TRBJ2-5 | TRBD2 | TRBV6-6 | 14 | . | CTSTKSGGRETQYF | TGTACCTCAACCAAAAGCGGGGGGCGGGAGACCCAGTACTTC
TRBJ2-1 | TRBD2 | TRBV27 | 13 | . | CASSPSLAVLRFF | TGTGCCAGCAGTCCTTCACTAGCGGTCCTTCGGTTCTTC
TRBJ2-5 | . | TRBV28 | 14 | . | CASSLNGGRETQYF | TGTGCCAGCAGTTTAAATGGAGGGCGGGAGACCCAGTACTTC
TRBJ2-7 | TRBD2 | TRBV20-1 | 11 | . | CSAWTSGLQYF | TGCAGTGCTTGGACTAGCGGGCTCCAGTACTTC
TRBJ2-3 | . | TRBV27 | 15 | . | CASSPIAASTDTQYF | TGTGCCAGCAGTCCCATAGCGGCTAGCACAGATACGCAGTATTTT
TRBJ2-2 | TRBD1 | TRBV27 | 14 | . | CASSQNRGTGELFF | TGTGCCAGCAGCCAGAACAGGGGGACCGGGGAGCTGTTTTTT
TRBJ1-1 | TRBD1 | TRBV11-2 | 15 | . | CASSLGQRSGTEAFF | TGTGCCAGCAGCTTGGGACAGCGAAGTGGAACTGAAGCTTTCTTT